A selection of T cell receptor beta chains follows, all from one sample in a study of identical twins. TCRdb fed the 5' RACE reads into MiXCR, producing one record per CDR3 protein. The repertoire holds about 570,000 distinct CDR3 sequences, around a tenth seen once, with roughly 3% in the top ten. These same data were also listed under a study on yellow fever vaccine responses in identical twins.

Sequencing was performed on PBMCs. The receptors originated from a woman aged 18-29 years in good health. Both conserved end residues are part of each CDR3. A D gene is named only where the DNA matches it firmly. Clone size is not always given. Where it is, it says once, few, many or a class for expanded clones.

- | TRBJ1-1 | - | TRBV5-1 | CASSLEGVMNTEAFF | TGCGCCAGCAGCTTGGAAGGGGTCATGAACACTGAAGCTTTCTTT
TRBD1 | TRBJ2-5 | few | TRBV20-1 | CSASLGTGVSETQYF | TGCAGTGCTTCTTTAGGGACAGGGGTATCGGAGACCCAGTACTTC
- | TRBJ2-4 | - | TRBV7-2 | CASSPRPGPRDF | TGTGCCAGCAGTCCAAGGCCGGGACCCAGGGACTTC
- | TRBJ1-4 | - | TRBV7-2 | CASSGWGANEKLFF | TGTGCCAGCAGCGGCTGGGGGGCTAATGAAAAACTGTTTTTT
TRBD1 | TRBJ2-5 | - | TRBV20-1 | CSAPSWDSQETQYF | TGCAGTGCTCCGTCGTGGGACAGCCAAGAGACCCAGTACTTC
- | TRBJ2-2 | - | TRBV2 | CASIQLQGSGELFF | TGTGCCAGCATCCAGCTCCAGGGTTCCGGGGAGCTGTTTTTT
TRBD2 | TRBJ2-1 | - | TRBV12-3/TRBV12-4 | CASSLRVLAGVSYNEQFF | TGTGCCAGCAGTTTACGTGTTCTAGCGGGAGTGTCCTACAATGAGCAGTTCTTC
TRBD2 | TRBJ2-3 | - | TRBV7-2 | CASSLGPGGSTDTQYF | TGTGCCAGCAGCTTAGGGCCGGGGGGGAGCACAGATACGCAGTATTTT
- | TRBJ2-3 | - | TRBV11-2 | CASSFGLVVTDTQYF | TGTGCCAGCAGCTTCGGGCTAGTAGTCACAGATACGCAGTATTTT
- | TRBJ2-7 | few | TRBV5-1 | CASSLRGDHEQYF | TGCGCCAGCAGCTTAAGGGGGGACCACGAGCAGTACTTC
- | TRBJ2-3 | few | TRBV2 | CASKSGITIQADTQYF | TGTGCCAGCAAAAGCGGAATCACGATCCAGGCAGATACGCAGTATTTT
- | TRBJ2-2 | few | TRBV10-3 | CAISESFTGELFF | TGTGCCATCAGTGAGTCCTTCACCGGGGAGCTGTTTTTT
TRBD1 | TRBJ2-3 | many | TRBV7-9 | CASNPGTGATDTQYF | TGTGCCAGCAACCCCGGGACAGGGGCCACAGATACGCAGTATTTT
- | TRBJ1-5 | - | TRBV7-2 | CASSLAEGNQPQHF | TGTGCCAGCAGCTTAGCGGAGGGCAATCAGCCCCAGCATTTT
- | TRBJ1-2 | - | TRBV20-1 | CSARDPWTEVYGYTF | TGCAGTGCTAGAGATCCTTGGACAGAAGTCTATGGCTACACCTTC
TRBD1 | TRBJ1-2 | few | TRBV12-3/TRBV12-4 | CASSPTGFGYTF | TGTGCCAGCAGTCCGACAGGGTTTGGCTACACCTTC
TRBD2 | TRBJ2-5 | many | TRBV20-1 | CSARDSASGSLETQYF | TGCAGTGCTAGAGATAGCGCTAGCGGGAGTTTAGAGACCCAGTACTTC
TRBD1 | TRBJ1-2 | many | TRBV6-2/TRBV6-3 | CASSWTGDNYGYTF | TGTGCCAGCAGTTGGACAGGGGACAACTATGGCTACACCTTC
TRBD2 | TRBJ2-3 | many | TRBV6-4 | CASSDAKRGADTQYF | TGTGCCAGCAGTGACGCCAAGCGGGGGGCAGATACGCAGTATTTT
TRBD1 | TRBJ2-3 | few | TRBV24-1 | CATSDPGQEGTDTQYF | TGTGCCACCAGTGATCCGGGACAGGAGGGCACAGATACGCAGTATTTT
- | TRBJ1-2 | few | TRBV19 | CATSLGGRYTF | TGTGCCACCTCCCTAGGGGGGCGCTACACCTTC
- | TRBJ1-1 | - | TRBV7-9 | CASSPRGSTEAFF | TGTGCCAGCAGCCCCAGGGGTTCCACTGAAGCTTTCTTT
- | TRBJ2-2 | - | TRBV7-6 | CAGNKYTGELFF | TGTGCCGGCAACAAGTACACCGGGGAGCTGTTTTTT
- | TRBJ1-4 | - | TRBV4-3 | CASSQGAFEKLFF | TGCGCCAGCAGCCAGGGGGCTTTTGAAAAACTGTTTTTT
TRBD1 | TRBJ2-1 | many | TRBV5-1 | CASSSGQGSTNEQFF | TGCGCCAGCAGCTCAGGACAGGGGTCTACCAATGAGCAGTTCTTC
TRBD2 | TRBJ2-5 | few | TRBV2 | CASSLAGGSQETQYF | TGTGCCAGCAGTCTAGCGGGAGGGAGCCAAGAGACCCAGTACTTC
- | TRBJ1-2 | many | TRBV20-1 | CSALAGLNYGYTF | TGCAGTGCCCTTGCTGGGCTTAACTATGGCTACACCTTC
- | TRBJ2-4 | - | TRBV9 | CASSASSPGGETKNIQYF | TGTGCCAGCAGCGCTAGTAGCCCGGGCGGGGAAACCAAAAACATTCAGTACTTC
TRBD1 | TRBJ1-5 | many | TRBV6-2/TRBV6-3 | CASTGTGRSEPQHF | TGTGCCAGCACCGGGACAGGGCGTTCGGAGCCCCAGCATTTT
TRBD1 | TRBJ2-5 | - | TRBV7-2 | CASSWGQLLRETQYF | TGTGCCAGCAGCTGGGGACAGCTGCTAAGAGAGACCCAGTACTTC
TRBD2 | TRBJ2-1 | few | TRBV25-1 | CASSGPGGNEQFF | TGTGCCAGCAGTGGACCGGGGGGGAATGAGCAGTTCTTC